A single sample is the source of the 2 T cell receptor beta chains below, sequenced in a study of shared clonotypes between healthy human individuals (dated by TCRdb to the early 2020s). Library prep was done by the immunoSEQ multiplex PCR assay. Not all clones reach the TCRdb copy of this immuneACCESS table, which keeps in-frame sequences only. Checked studies attribute under half of the gap to unresolved V genes and leave the rest unexplained. In all, the sample holds roughly 700,000 clones, and around 91% of those were seen once. Less than 40% of the sample belongs to the ten largest clones. The sequencing input was memory CD8+ T cells from PBMCs. Sample cell subset or site, as interpreted from the label and publication: CD45RO+ cells pooled with CCR7-negative TemRA cells. The receptors originated from a man younger than 30 in good health. Some clones in this sample may be carry-over from other donors' samples.

The CDR3 loop reads CASSQVPQVYEQYF. The CDR3 DNA sequence: TGCGCCAGCAGCCAGGTCCCCCAGGTTTACGAGCAGTACTTC. The genes are TRBV4-1 and TRBJ2-7; no reliable D call. The CDR3 has 14 amino acids. The germline V gene encodes CDR1 MGHRA and CDR2 YSYEKL. Trimming pared 3 bases from V and 4 bases from J, leaving 13 bases between.

V gene TRBV7-9 combines with J gene TRBJ1-1, with TRBD1 matching over 7 bases. J was trimmed by 6 bases and V by 4 bases; bases with no gene match: 14. The CDR3 has 16 amino acids. The germline gives CDR1 SEHNR, CDR2 FQNEAQ (reference sequence). CDR3 amino acids: CASSYAGVRGYAEAFF. CDR3 in DNA: TGTGCCAGCAGCTACGCGGGGGTCAGGGGGTACGCTGAAGCTTTCTTT.